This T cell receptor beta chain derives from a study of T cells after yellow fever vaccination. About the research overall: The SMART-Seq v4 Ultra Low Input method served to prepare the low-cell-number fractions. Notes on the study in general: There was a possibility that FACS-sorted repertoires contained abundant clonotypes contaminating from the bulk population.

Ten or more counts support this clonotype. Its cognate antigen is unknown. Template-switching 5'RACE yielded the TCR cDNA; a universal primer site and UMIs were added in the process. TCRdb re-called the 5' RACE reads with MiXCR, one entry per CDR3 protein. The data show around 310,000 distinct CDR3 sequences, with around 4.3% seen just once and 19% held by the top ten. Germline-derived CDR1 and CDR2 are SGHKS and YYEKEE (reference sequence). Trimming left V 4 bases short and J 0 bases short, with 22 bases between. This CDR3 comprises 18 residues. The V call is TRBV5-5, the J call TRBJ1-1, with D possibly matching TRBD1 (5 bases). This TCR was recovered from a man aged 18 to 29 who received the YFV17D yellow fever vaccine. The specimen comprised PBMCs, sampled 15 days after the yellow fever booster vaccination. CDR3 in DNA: TGTGCCAGCAGCCCGAATGTAGGGGCCAGTTGGATGAACACTGAAGCTTTCTTT. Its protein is CASSPNVGASWMNTEAFF.